One sample yielded the 19 T cell receptor beta chains listed below, sequenced in a study of blood T cell repertoires in COVID-19. The table came from immunoSEQ multiplex PCR; TCRdb's copy has only in-frame clones and leaves some out. This table holds 180,000 or so clones, around 83% found once. Input material: PBMCs or T cells enriched from blood (not recorded which). Receptor source: a man aged 45-65 years who had recovered from COVID-19.

The rearrangement joins TRBV5-1 to TRBJ2-3; 8 bases agree with TRBD2. The V gene's germline CDR1 is SGHRS and CDR2 YFSETQ. Trimming cost V 0 bases and J 0 bases; bases outside gene matches: 3. CDR3 length: 16 amino acids. CDR3 coding DNA: TGCGCCAGCAGCTTGGTTAGCGGGACTAGCACAGATACGCAGTATTTT. Translating gives CASSLVSGTSTDTQYF.

The rearrangement joins TRBV11-2 to TRBJ2-3; 10 positions agree with TRBD2. The CDR3 totals 16 residues. V shed 5 bases, J shed 0 bases, and the junction held 5 bases outside the gene matches. Germline CDR1 reads SGHAT; CDR2 reads FQNNGV. In nucleotides, the CDR3 is TGTGCCAGCAGCCTAACTAGCGGGGTTAGCACAGATACGCAGTATTTT. Protein sequence: CASSLTSGVSTDTQYF.

V is TRBV9 and J is TRBJ2-1; TRBD2 agrees at 13 bases. The CDR3 sequence is 19 residues long. Germline V gene lookup returns CDR1 SGDLS and CDR2 YYNGEE. With 3 bases clipped from V and 8 bases from J, the junction kept 17 bases outside the gene matches. CDR3 DNA: TGTGCCAGCAGCGCCCCCCTGACTAGCGGGGGGCCGGAACTCCATGAGCAGTTCTTC. Protein sequence: CASSAPLTSGGPELHEQFF. Looking up the rest from reference TRBV9 and TRBJ2-1 gives the full variable domain: DSGVTQTPKHLITATGQRVTLRCSPRSGDLSVYWYQQSLDQGLQFLIQYYNGEERAKGNILERFSAQQFPDLHSELNLSSLELGDSALYFCASSAPLTSGGPELHEQFFGPGTRLTVL.

The chain uses TRBV18 and TRBJ1-5; TRBD1 matches 9 bases. Germline V gene lookup returns CDR1 KGHSH and CDR2 LQKENI. After removal of 5 bases from V and 2 bases from J, the junction contained 4 bases not matched to a gene. The CDR3 covers 15 residues. In DNA, the CDR3 is TGTGCCAGCTCATCCGGGACAGGGCGCAATCAGCCCCAGCATTTT. Its protein is CASSSGTGRNQPQHF.

The CDR3 region is CAISESGSGGLSDTQYF. Here the CDR3 DNA reads TGTGCCATCAGTGAGTCGGGTAGCGGGGGGTTGTCAGATACGCAGTATTTT. The rearrangement joins TRBV10-3 to TRBJ2-3; TRBD2 aligns across 10 bases. The junction had 7 bases not matched to a gene; V was cut back by 0 bases and J by 4 bases. The CDR3 contains 17 residues. CDR1 is ENHRY, CDR2 SYGVKD, per germline.

The rearrangement uses TRBV29-1 and TRBJ2-1, with D possibly being TRBD1 (5 bases). V dropped 3 bases and J dropped 4 bases, with 10 bases sitting between them. The CDR3 totals 13 residues. Germline V gene lookup returns CDR1 SQVTM and CDR2 ANQGSEA. CDR3 loop: CSVDPRQYNEQFF. CDR3 in DNA: TGCAGCGTTGACCCCCGACAGTACAATGAGCAGTTCTTC.

As DNA, the CDR3 is TGTGCCAGCAGTTTGGACAGGGGAGGGGCACCCCTCCACTTT. This translates into CASSLDRGGAPLHF. The chain joins TRBV6-5 to TRBJ1-6, with 9 bases aligning to TRBD1. V shed 4 bases, J shed 11 bases, and the junction held 6 bases outside the gene matches. This CDR3 region has 14 residues. Germline V gene sequence: CDR1 MNHEY, CDR2 SVGAGI.

This chain links TRBV4-1 with TRBJ2-7; 9 bases align to TRBD1. The CDR3 sequence is 16 residues long. Looked up from germline, CDR1 is MGHRA and CDR2 is YSYEKL. With V trimmed by 0 bases and J by 7 bases, 10 bases remained unmatched. CDR3 in amino acids: CASSQDLRGTGREQYF. For the CDR3, the DNA is TGCGCCAGCAGCCAAGATCTTCGAGGGACAGGGAGGGAGCAGTACTTC.

This CDR3 reads CASSRQLDMNTEAFF. The DNA of the CDR3 is TGTGCCAGCAGCCGACAGCTAGACATGAACACTGAAGCTTTCTTT. The chain links TRBV6-5 to TRBJ1-1; possibly TRBD1 for D (5 bases). The CDR3 is made up of 15 amino acids. The V and J ends lost 6 bases and 0 bases respectively, with 14 bases between them. Germline V CDR1 and CDR2: MNHEY, SVGAGI.

The chain links TRBV25-1 to TRBJ1-1; TRBD1 agrees at 7 bases. From germline, CDR1 is MGHDK and CDR2 SYGVNS. After removal of 2 bases from V and 0 bases from J, the junction contained 0 bases not matched to a gene. The CDR3 extends over 14 amino acids. This CDR3 is CASSETGVNTEAFF. CDR3 nucleotide sequence: TGTGCCAGCAGTGAAACAGGGGTGAACACTGAAGCTTTCTTT. The variable domain in full, with the rest retrieved from reference TRBV25-1 and TRBJ1-1, is EADIYQTPRYLVIGTGKKITLECSQTMGHDKMYWYQQDPGMELHLIHYSYGVNSTEKGDLSSESTVSRIRTEHFPLTLESARPSHTSQYLCASSETGVNTEAFFGQGTRLTVV.

The chain has TRBV30 and TRBJ1-1; D gene uncertain. From germline, CDR1 is GTSNPN and CDR2 SVGIG (reference sequence). CDR3 length equals 13 residues. V gave up 1 base and J gave up 8 bases, with 14 bases separating them. DNA for the CDR3: TGTGCCTGGAGTGAGCAGTCCCCGGGGGAAGCTTTCTTT. It is translated as CAWSEQSPGEAFF.

The V gene is TRBV12-3 or TRBV12-4, the J gene TRBJ2-2; D perhaps matches TRBD1 (5 bases). The V end lost 6 bases, the J end lost 8 bases, and 13 bases lay between the germline ends. The CDR3 sequence is 13 residues long. The CDR3 spells CASSEQGVGELFF. CDR3 DNA: TGTGCCAGCAGCGAGCAAGGGGTGGGGGAGCTGTTTTTT.

The J gene is TRBJ1-3, the V gene TRBV28, with 8 positions matching TRBD1. The CDR3 loop spans 16 amino acids. Germline V lookup: CDR1 MDHEN, CDR2 SYDVKM. V lost 2 bases and J lost 2; bases outside the gene matches: 5. The CDR3 DNA reads as TGTGCCAGCAGTTTACTGCCGGGACAGGCTGGAAACACCATATATTTT. Translated, it gives CASSLLPGQAGNTIYF.

As regards this clone: This sample also contains other DNA sequences that code for the same CDR3. V is TRBV18 and J is TRBJ1-4; D is ambiguous. Germline V gives CDR1 KGHSH, CDR2 LQKENI. V was shortened by 2 bases and J by 7 bases, with 8 bases between the two germline ends. The length of the CDR3 is 13 residues. The CDR3 sequence is CASSPGLTEKLFF. The CDR3 bases are TGTGCCAGCTCACCAGGGCTGACTGAAAAACTGTTTTTT.

This chain links TRBV2 with TRBJ2-1; TRBD1 is a possible D gene (5 bases). Germline V lookup: CDR1 SNHLY, CDR2 FYNNEI. The CDR3 is 11 residues long. Trimming removed 8 bases from V and 8 bases from J, with 10 bases in between. CDR3 sequence (DNA): TGTGCCAGCGGGGCAGGGCATGAGCAGTTCTTC. Protein product: CASGAGHEQFF.

For this clone: Compared with germline, one end of the junction differs, possibly owing to a read error. This chain links TRBV29-1 with TRBJ1-2, with 9 bases that match TRBD1. This CDR3 spans 11 amino acids. The germline V gene encodes CDR1 SQVTM and CDR2 ANQGSEA. The CDR3 DNA is TGCAGCGTTGAAGGGACAGGGGCGTCCTACTTC. Amino acids: CSVEGTGASYF.

The rearrangement uses TRBV6-5 and TRBJ1-2; D is ambiguous. CDR1 and CDR2 (germline): MNHEY, SVGAGI. V was shortened by 7 bases and J by 3 bases, with 9 bases between the two germline ends. The CDR3 is made up of 12 amino acids. CDR3 bases: TGTGCCAGCATGACGGGATACTATGGCTACACCTTC. Its protein product is CASMTGYYGYTF.

The V and J genes are TRBV5-1 and TRBJ1-1, with a possible D match to TRBD1 (6 bases). CDR1 SGHRS and CDR2 YFSETQ come from the germline V gene. This CDR3 is 14 amino acids long. V was trimmed by 0 bases and J by 7 bases, leaving 13 bases between them. The CDR3 reads CASSLDTGINEAFF. The CDR3 bases are TGCGCCAGCAGCTTGGACACAGGGATTAATGAAGCTTTCTTT.

This chain joins TRBV2 and TRBJ2-2; possibly TRBD1 for D (6 bases). Trimming took off 6 bases at V and 6 bases at J, with 14 bases between the two ends. CDR3 length equals 14 residues. The germline CDR1 and CDR2 sequences are SNHLY and FYNNEI. CDR3 DNA sequence: TGTGCCAGCAGGAGGGACACCCAGGCCGGGGAGCTGTTTTTT. It specifies CASRRDTQAGELFF.